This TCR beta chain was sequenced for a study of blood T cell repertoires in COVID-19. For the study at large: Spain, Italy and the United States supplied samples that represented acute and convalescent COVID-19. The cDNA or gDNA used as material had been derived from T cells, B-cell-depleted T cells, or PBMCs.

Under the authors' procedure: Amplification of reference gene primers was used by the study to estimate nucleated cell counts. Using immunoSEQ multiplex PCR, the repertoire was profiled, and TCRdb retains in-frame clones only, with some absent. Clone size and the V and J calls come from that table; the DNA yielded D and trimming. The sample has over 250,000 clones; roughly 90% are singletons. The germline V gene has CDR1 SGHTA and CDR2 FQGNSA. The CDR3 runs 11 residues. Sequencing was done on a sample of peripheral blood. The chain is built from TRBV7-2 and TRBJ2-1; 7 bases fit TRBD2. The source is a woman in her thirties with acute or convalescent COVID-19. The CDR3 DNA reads TGTATGGCTAGCGGATACAATGAGCAGTTCTTC. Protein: CMASGYNEQFF.